This T cell receptor beta chain was captured by sequencing in a study of T cells expressing NK-cell markers. No DNA is given; TCRdb re-called the 5' RACE reads and lists each CDR3 protein once. The sample yields approximately 170,000 distinct CDR3 sequences, of which the top ten take up just over 20%. The CDR3 contains 13 residues. Germline values: CDR1 ENHRY, CDR2 SYGVKD. The sample comprised blood T cells: a sorted CD56 or NKG2C T cell subset, CD4+ or CD8+ T cells, or bulk PBMC T cells (not recorded which). The receptor was derived from a man aged 18-75 years in good health. The chain links TRBV10-3 to TRBJ1-5. The CDR3 sequence is CAIRDSYYQPQHF.